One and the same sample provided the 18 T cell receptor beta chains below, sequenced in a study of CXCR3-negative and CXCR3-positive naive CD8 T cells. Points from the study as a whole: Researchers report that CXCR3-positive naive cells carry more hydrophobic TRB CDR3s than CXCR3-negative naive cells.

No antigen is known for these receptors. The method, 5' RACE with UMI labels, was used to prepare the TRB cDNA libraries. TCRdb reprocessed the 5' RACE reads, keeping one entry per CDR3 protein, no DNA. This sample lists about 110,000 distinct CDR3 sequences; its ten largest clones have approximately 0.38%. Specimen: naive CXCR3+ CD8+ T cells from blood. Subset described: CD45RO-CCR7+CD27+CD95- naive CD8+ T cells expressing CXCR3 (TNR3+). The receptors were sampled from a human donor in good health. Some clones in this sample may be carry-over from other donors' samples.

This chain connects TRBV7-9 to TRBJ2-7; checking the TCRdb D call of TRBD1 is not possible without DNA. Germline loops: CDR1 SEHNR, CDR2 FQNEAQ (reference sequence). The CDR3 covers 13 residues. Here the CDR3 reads CASSLAPGVEQYF. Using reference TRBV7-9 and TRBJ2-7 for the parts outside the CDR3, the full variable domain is DTGVSQNPRHKITKRGQNVTFRCDPISEHNRLYWYRQTLGQGPEFLTYFQNEAQLEKSRLLSDRFSAERPKGSFSTLEIQRTEQGDSAMYLCASSLAPGVEQYFGPGTRLTVT.

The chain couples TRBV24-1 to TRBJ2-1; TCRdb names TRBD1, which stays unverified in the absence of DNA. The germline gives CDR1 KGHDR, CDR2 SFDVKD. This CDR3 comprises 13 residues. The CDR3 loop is CATSAAGDNEQFF.

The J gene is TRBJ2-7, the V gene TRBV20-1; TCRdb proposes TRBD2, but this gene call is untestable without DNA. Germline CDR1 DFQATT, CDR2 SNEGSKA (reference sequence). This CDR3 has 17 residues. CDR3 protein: CSARDLLGLAGTYEQYF.

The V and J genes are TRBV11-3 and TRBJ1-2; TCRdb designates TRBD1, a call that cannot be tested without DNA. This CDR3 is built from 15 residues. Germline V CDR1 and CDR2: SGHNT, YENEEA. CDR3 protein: CASSARDRDRYGYTF.

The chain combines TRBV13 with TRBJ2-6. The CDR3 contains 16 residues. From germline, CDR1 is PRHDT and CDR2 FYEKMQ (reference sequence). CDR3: CASSSTVTSGANVLTF.

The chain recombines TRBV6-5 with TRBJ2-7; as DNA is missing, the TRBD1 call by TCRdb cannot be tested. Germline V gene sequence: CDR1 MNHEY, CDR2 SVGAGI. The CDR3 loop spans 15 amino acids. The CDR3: CASSYFAGETYEQYF.

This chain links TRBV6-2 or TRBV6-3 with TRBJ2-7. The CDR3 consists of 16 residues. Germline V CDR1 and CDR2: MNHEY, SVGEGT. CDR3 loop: CASSYSRTGASYEQYF.

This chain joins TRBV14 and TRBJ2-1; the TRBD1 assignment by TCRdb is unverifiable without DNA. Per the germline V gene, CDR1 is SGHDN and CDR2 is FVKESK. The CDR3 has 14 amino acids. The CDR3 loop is CASSQDPGYNEQFF.

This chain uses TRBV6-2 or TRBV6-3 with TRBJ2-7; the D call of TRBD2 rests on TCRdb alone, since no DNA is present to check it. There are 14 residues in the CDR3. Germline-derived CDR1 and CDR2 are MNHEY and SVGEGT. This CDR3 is CASSYSLAGDEQYF.

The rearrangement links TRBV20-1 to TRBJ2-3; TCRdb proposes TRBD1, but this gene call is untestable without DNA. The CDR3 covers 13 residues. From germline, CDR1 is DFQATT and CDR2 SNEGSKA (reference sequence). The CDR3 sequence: CSARKDGGDTQYF.

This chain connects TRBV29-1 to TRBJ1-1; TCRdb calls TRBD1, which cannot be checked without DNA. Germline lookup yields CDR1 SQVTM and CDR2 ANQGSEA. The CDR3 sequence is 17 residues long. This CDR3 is CSVFPVGQGRLNTEAFF.

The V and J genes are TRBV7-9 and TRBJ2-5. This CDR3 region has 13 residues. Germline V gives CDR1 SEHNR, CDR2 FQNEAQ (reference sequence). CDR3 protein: CASSPLYQETQYF.

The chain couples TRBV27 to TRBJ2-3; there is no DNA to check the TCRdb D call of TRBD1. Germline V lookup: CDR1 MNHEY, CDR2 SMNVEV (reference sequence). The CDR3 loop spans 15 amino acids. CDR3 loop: CASIGGEGGTDTQYF.

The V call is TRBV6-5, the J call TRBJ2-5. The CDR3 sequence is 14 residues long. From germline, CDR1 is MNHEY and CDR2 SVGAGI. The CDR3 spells CASSYTRYQETQYF.

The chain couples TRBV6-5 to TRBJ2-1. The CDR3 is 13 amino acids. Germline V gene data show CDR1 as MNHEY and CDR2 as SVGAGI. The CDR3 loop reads CASSYSHGDEQFF.

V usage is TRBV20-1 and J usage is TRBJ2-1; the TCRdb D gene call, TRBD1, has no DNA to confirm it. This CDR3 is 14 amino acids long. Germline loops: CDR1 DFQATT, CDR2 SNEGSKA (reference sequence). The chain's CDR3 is CSARVPAEYNEQFF.

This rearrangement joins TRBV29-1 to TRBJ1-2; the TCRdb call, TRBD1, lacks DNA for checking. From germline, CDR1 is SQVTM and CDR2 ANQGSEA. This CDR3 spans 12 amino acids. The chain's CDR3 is CSVEDLTDGYTF. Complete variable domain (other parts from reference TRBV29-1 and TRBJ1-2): SAVISQKPSRDICQRGTSLTIQCQVDSQVTMMFWYRQQPGQSLTLIATANQGSEATYESGFVIDKFPISRPNLTFSTLTVSNMSPEDSSIYLCSVEDLTDGYTFGSGTRLTVV.

This CDR3 reads CAILSGFYNEQFF. The V and J genes are TRBV2 and TRBJ2-1; TCRdb names TRBD2, which stays unverified in the absence of DNA. This CDR3 is 13 amino acids long. Germline values: CDR1 SNHLY, CDR2 FYNNEI. Supplemented by reference TRBV2 and TRBJ2-1, the full variable domain reads EPEVTQTPSHQVTQMGQEVILRCVPISNHLYFYWYRQILGQKVEFLVSFYNNEISEKSEIFDDQFSVERPDGSNFTLKIRSTKLEDSAMYFCAILSGFYNEQFFGPGTRLTVL.